The T cell receptor beta chain under discussion was sequenced for a study of blood T cell repertoires in COVID-19. Study-wide context: The origin of the acute and convalescent COVID-19 samples was the United States, Italy and Spain. The cDNA or gDNA used as material had been derived from T cells, B-cell-depleted T cells, or PBMCs.

Trimming removed 2 bases from V and 9 bases from J, with 8 bases in between. The length of the CDR3 is 13 residues. Germline V CDR1 and CDR2: LGHDT, YNNKEL (reference sequence). The protocol was immunoSEQ multiplex PCR, while the TCRdb copy is restricted to in-frame clones and leaves out a portion. Among 250,000 or so clones listed, around 86% were seen once. The specimen sequenced was peripheral blood. The receptor was isolated from a man aged 80 or over with acute or convalescent COVID-19. This chain links TRBV3-1 (or the pseudogene TRBV3-2) with TRBJ1-6; D uncertain. CDR3 in amino acids: CASSQLEGSPLHF. The CDR3 nucleotides are TGTGCCAGCAGCCAATTAGAGGGTTCACCCCTCCACTTT.